This T cell receptor beta chain was captured by sequencing in a study of Ad26.COV2.S vaccination and SARS-CoV-2 variants. Study-wide context: Donor got 5x10^10 or 1x10^11 viral particles of Ad26.COV2.S.

Here immunoSEQ multiplex PCR was the method, and the copy in TCRdb shows in-frame clones only, minus some. This sample has 300,000 to 350,000 clones, with 88% found just once. This sample's treatment: around 19 received Ad26.COV2.S at low or high dose, single or two shots; several received placebo; per-sample allocation not given. Sampling occurred on day 63 after the first vaccine or placebo injection. The study's findings and limits: Total responses of T cells may have been underestimated by the analyses of TCR breadth and depth.

Turning to this clone: Its antigen remains unidentified.

The germline CDR1 and CDR2 sequences are SQVTM and ANQGSEA. V was trimmed by 3 bases and J by 4 bases, leaving 18 bases between them. This CDR3 has 15 amino acids. The source of this sequence is a person aged 18 to 59 who received the Ad26.COV2.S COVID-19 vaccine or a placebo. The rearrangement uses TRBV29-1 and TRBJ2-5; D ambiguous. This sample comprised peripheral blood, obtained in a trial of Ad26.COV2.S vaccine versus placebo. The CDR3 sequence: CSVDISRFVIETQYF. As DNA, the CDR3 is TGCAGCGTTGATATCTCACGGTTCGTTATAGAGACCCAGTACTTC.